Following are 23 T cell receptor beta chains from one sample sequenced in a study of T cell responses to AZD1222 COVID-19 vaccine. The assay was immunoSEQ multiplex PCR, and TCRdb's table has in-frame clones only and misses some. The profile shows 95,000 to 110,000 clones, 92% of them singletons. The sample in question was peripheral blood, obtained 28 days after the second AZD1222 dose. The receptors stem from an adult who received the AZD1222 COVID-19 vaccine.

The J gene is TRBJ1-2, the V gene TRBV5-1; 8 positions agree with TRBD1. V lost 4 bases, J lost 8 bases, and 10 bases stayed unmatched. The CDR3 is made up of 14 amino acids. Germline values: CDR1 SGHRS, CDR2 YFSETQ. CDR3 DNA: TGCGCCAGCAGCGGCTCAGGGGGCGCGAGCGGCTACACCTTC. It translates to CASSGSGGASGYTF.

In its sample, this clone was seen a few times. The gene calls are TRBV27 and TRBJ1-6; D remains ambiguous. Germline V gives CDR1 MNHEY, CDR2 SMNVEV (reference sequence). This CDR3 has 18 residues. The V and J ends lost 5 bases and 1 base respectively, with 18 bases between them. In nucleotides, the CDR3 is TGTGCCAGCAGTCCCAATGTGGTGCTCAGGTCCTATAATTCACCCCTCCACTTT. This encodes CASSPNVVLRSYNSPLHF.

This clone was seen just once. The V gene is TRBV5-6, the J gene TRBJ2-1; 7 bases are shared with TRBD2. CDR1 and CDR2 from the germline V gene are SGHDT and YYEEEE. Trimming took 4 bases from V and 5 from J; bases not matched to a gene: 9. CDR3 size: 15 residues. The CDR3 protein is CASSKRGLQNNEQFF. In nucleotides, the CDR3 is TGTGCCAGCAGCAAGCGGGGCCTCCAAAACAATGAGCAGTTCTTC. Looking up the rest from reference TRBV5-6 and TRBJ2-1 gives the full variable domain: DAGVTQSPTHLIKTRGQQVTLRCSPKSGHDTVSWYQQALGQGPQFIFQYYEEEERQRGNFPDRFSGHQFPNYSSELNVNALLLGDSALYLCASSKRGLQNNEQFFGPGTRLTVL.

V is TRBV10-3 and J is TRBJ1-2, with no clear D. V was shortened by 0 bases and J by 6 bases, with 17 bases between the two germline ends. CDR1 and CDR2 (germline): ENHRY, SYGVKD. The CDR3 has 16 residues. CDR3 nucleotide sequence: TGTGCCATCAGTGAGTCGGTATTTACCGAATTTGATGGCTACACCTTC. Translating gives CAISESVFTEFDGYTF.

This chain uses TRBV7-8 with TRBJ2-5; TRBD2 matches at 8 bases. The ends lost 4 bases at V and 0 bases at J; junction bases unmatched: 13. Germline V lookup: CDR1 SGHVS, CDR2 FQNEAQ. The CDR3 runs to 18 residues. The CDR3 loop is CASSSTAGGVVYQETQYF. CDR3 bases: TGTGCCAGCAGCTCTACGGCGGGGGGAGTTGTGTACCAAGAGACCCAGTACTTC. The full variable domain, its missing parts supplied by reference TRBV7-8 and TRBJ2-5, is GAGVSQSPRYKVAKRGQDVALRCDPISGHVSLFWYQQALGQGPEFLTYFQNEAQLDKSGLPSDRFFAERPEGSVSTLKIQRTQQEDSAVYLCASSSTAGGVVYQETQYFGPGTRLLVL.

This chain links TRBV10-1 with TRBJ2-3; possible D gene TRBD1, 8 bases. Germline CDR1 reads WNHNN; CDR2 reads SYGVQD (reference sequence). The CDR3 is made up of 15 amino acids. V lost 4 bases, J lost 3 bases, and 14 bases lay in between. CDR3 nucleotide sequence: TGCGCCAGCAGTGGAGACAGGGGAGGGACAGATACGCAGTATTTT. Residues: CASSGDRGGTDTQYF.

The V and J genes are TRBV7-8 and TRBJ1-1; 10 bases fit TRBD1. Germline V gives CDR1 SGHVS, CDR2 FQNEAQ. The CDR3 sequence is 15 residues long. The V gene end was trimmed by 3 bases and the J gene end by 7 bases; junction bases not matched to a gene: 8. The CDR3 bases are TGTGCCAGCAGCTTCGACAGGGGGCAAGTCGGTGAAGCTTTCTTT. It encodes CASSFDRGQVGEAFF.

The chain is built from TRBV5-1 and TRBJ2-2; D gene uncertain. The CDR3 contains 16 residues. CDR1 is SGHRS, CDR2 YFSETQ, per germline. Deletions cut 0 bases from V and 4 bases from J, with 13 bases between. This CDR3 reads CASSLGRAASTGELFF. CDR3 nucleotide sequence: TGCGCCAGCAGCTTGGGCCGGGCCGCCTCCACCGGGGAGCTGTTTTTT. The whole variable domain, filled in from reference TRBV5-1 and TRBJ2-2, reads KAGVTQTPRYLIKTRGQQVTLSCSPISGHRSVSWYQQTPGQGLQFLFEYFSETQRNKGNFPGRFSGRQFSNSRSEMNVSTLELGDSALYLCASSLGRAASTGELFFGEGSRLTVL.

This sequence joins TRBV7-9 and TRBJ2-2; tentatively, D is TRBD1 (6 bases). CDR1 is SEHNR and CDR2 is FQNEAQ in the germline V gene (reference sequence). The V and J ends lost 3 bases and 3 bases respectively, with 8 bases between them. CDR3 size: 14 residues. This CDR3 is CASSFTGYTGELFF. In nucleotides, the CDR3 is TGTGCCAGCAGCTTCACAGGGTACACCGGGGAGCTGTTTTTT.

The sample holds one count of this clone. This sequence joins TRBV6-6 and TRBJ1-2; perhaps TRBD1 as D (5 bases). This CDR3 spans 16 amino acids. V dropped 6 bases and J dropped 2 bases, with 19 bases sitting between them. The germline CDR1 and CDR2 sequences are MNHNY and SVGAGI (reference sequence). CDR3 loop: CASRNRLLALNYGYTF. In nucleotides, the CDR3 is TGTGCCAGCAGAAACAGGTTGTTGGCCCTGAACTATGGCTACACCTTC.

This sequence joins TRBV12-5 and TRBJ2-1; the D gene is possibly TRBD1 (6 bases). The CDR3 spans 12 residues. Germline values: CDR1 LGHNT, CDR2 FRNRAP. V was clipped by 3 bases and J by 12 bases, with 12 bases between them. This CDR3 reads CASGFETGPQFF. The CDR3 DNA follows: TGTGCTAGTGGTTTCGAGACAGGACCGCAGTTCTTC. The full variable domain, with the rest looked up from reference TRBV12-5 and TRBJ2-1, is DARVTQTPRHKVTEMGQEVTMRCQPILGHNTVFWYRQTMMQGLELLAYFRNRAPLDDSGMPKDRFSAEMPDATLATLKIQPSEPRDSAVYFCASGFETGPQFFGPGTRLTVL.

This clone was seen a few times. V usage is TRBV3-1 (or the pseudogene TRBV3-2) and J usage is TRBJ2-1, with 12 bases that match TRBD2. CDR3 length equals 14 residues. After removal of 5 bases from V and 5 bases from J, the junction contained 1 base not matched to a gene. Germline assignment: CDR1 LGHDT and CDR2 YNNKEL (reference sequence). This CDR3 is CASSWTSGDNEQFF. The CDR3 region has the DNA TGTGCCAGCAGCTGGACTAGCGGGGACAATGAGCAGTTCTTC.

Points on this clone: This sample also contains other DNA sequences that code for the same CDR3. V and J are TRBV6-5 and TRBJ2-7, with 12 bases identical to TRBD2. The CDR3 spans 14 residues. Germline-derived CDR1 and CDR2 are MNHEY and SVGAGI. After removal of 6 bases from V and 7 bases from J, the junction contained 7 bases not matched to a gene. The CDR3 DNA reads as TGTGCCAGCAGATCTAGCGGGAGGGCCGGTGAGCAGTACTTC. Translated, it gives CASRSSGRAGEQYF.

This clone was seen just once. This chain joins TRBV4-1 and TRBJ1-3; D is unresolved. V was cut by 1 base and J by 0 bases, with 19 bases left in between. Germline lookup yields CDR1 MGHRA and CDR2 YSYEKL. The CDR3 covers 19 residues. The CDR3 loop reads CASSQVRLSDVPSGNTIYF. In DNA form, the CDR3 reads TGCGCCAGCAGCCAAGTTCGGTTATCTGATGTACCCTCTGGAAACACCATATATTTT.

As to this clone: Other nucleotide sequences from this sample produce the same CDR3. The rearrangement links TRBV12-3 or TRBV12-4 to TRBJ1-5; a weak D match, TRBD1 (6 bases). The CDR3 runs to 13 residues. Trimming cost V 5 bases and J 4 bases, with 9 bases left between them. CDR3 nucleotide sequence: TGTGCCAGCAGTAGGGGGGGGAATCAGCCCCAGCATTTT. It specifies CASSRGGNQPQHF.

The chain employs TRBV25-1 and TRBJ2-1; D not certain. The CDR3 is made up of 17 amino acids. Germline values: CDR1 MGHDK, CDR2 SYGVNS. V gave up 0 bases and J gave up 0 bases, with 12 bases separating them. The DNA for the CDR3 is TGTGCCAGCAGTGAATATTTTACTCAGAGCTCCTACAATGAGCAGTTCTTC. Its protein product is CASSEYFTQSSYNEQFF. Drawing the rest from reference TRBV25-1 and TRBJ2-1, the complete variable domain is EADIYQTPRYLVIGTGKKITLECSQTMGHDKMYWYQQDPGMELHLIHYSYGVNSTEKGDLSSESTVSRIRTEHFPLTLESARPSHTSQYLCASSEYFTQSSYNEQFFGPGTRLTVL.

The chain recombines TRBV15 with TRBJ2-2; 9 positions match TRBD1. The CDR3 extends over 14 amino acids. Losses at the gene ends were 9 bases for V and 5 bases for J; bases not matched to a gene: 7. Germline assignment: CDR1 LNHNV and CDR2 YYDKDF (reference sequence). The CDR3 sequence: CATAQGAGTGELFF. The CDR3 DNA follows: TGTGCCACAGCACAGGGGGCAGGTACCGGGGAGCTGTTTTTT.

This chain connects TRBV2 to TRBJ1-1; D remains ambiguous. The CDR3 loop spans 15 amino acids. The germline gives CDR1 SNHLY, CDR2 FYNNEI. Between the trimmed V and J ends, which lost 3 bases and 0 bases, there was a span of 11 bases. The DNA of the CDR3 is TGTGCCAGCAGTGATCGAGGCAGAATGAACACTGAAGCTTTCTTT. It encodes CASSDRGRMNTEAFF. Combining the CDR3 with reference TRBV2 and TRBJ1-1 gives the whole variable domain EPEVTQTPSHQVTQMGQEVILRCVPISNHLYFYWYRQILGQKVEFLVSFYNNEISEKSEIFDDQFSVERPDGSNFTLKIRSTKLEDSAMYFCASSDRGRMNTEAFFGQGTRLTVV.

The V call is TRBV29-1, the J call TRBJ2-7; tentatively, D is TRBD1 (6 bases). CDR3 size: 13 residues. Per germline, CDR1 SQVTM and CDR2 ANQGSEA. Trimming took 8 bases from V and 8 from J, leaving 22 bases between them. The CDR3 sequence: CSTSQRLTGKQYF. CDR3 nucleotides: TGCAGCACAAGCCAAAGATTAACAGGGAAGCAGTACTTC.

V is TRBV4-1 and J is TRBJ1-5, with TRBD1 matching over 7 bases. Germline-derived CDR1 and CDR2 are MGHRA and YSYEKL. Unmatched junction bases numbered 10, after V lost 5 bases and J lost 6 bases. CDR3 length: 15 amino acids. CDR3 nucleotide sequence: TGCGCCAGCAGCGACAGGGAGGTGGGGGTTCAGCCCCAGCATTTT. Translation: CASSDREVGVQPQHF.

The chain's CDR3 is CASSSQGGTEAFF. The DNA for the CDR3 is TGTGCCAGCAGCTCACAGGGAGGCACTGAAGCTTTCTTT. The rearrangement links TRBV7-9 to TRBJ1-1; perhaps TRBD1 as D (6 bases). Per germline, CDR1 SEHNR and CDR2 FQNEAQ (reference sequence). The CDR3 totals 13 residues. V lost 4 bases to trimming and J lost 4 bases, with 10 bases between them.

This clone was picked up one time. The V gene is TRBV18, the J gene TRBJ1-1; 9 bases line up with TRBD1. CDR1 is KGHSH and CDR2 is LQKENI in the germline V gene. The CDR3 totals 13 residues. With V trimmed by 5 bases and J by 4 bases, 2 bases remained unmatched. CDR3 amino acids: CASSLTGGTEAFF. In DNA form, the CDR3 reads TGTGCCAGCTCATTGACAGGGGGCACTGAAGCTTTCTTT.

This rearrangement joins TRBV7-3 to TRBJ1-1; 11 nucleotides align to TRBD1. Trimming at V came to 4 bases and at J to 4 bases, leaving 5 bases not matched to a gene. This CDR3 is 15 amino acids long. Germline CDR1 reads SGHTA; CDR2 reads FQGTGA. In nucleotides, the CDR3 is TGTGCCAGCAGCTATACCGGGACAGGGGGCACTGAAGCTTTCTTT. Protein: CASSYTGTGGTEAFF. The full variable domain, in which reference TRBV7-3 and TRBJ1-1 provide the parts outside the CDR3, is GAGVSQTPSNKVTEKGKYVELRCDPISGHTALYWYRQSLGQGPEFLIYFQGTGAADDSGLPNDRFFAVRPEGSVSTLKIQRTERGDSAVYLCASSYTGTGGTEAFFGQGTRLTVV.